The entry below describes one T cell receptor (beta chain). Its antigen remains unidentified. These data are taken from a study of vaccination and CD4 T cells after COVID-19. Whole-study findings and limits: Among those convalescent, a median around 86% of reactive clones emerged solely post-vaccination. Apart from involving relatively few convalescent patients, the work omitted early post-infection timepoints.

Indicated treatment: roughly 10-day PBMC culture with coronavirus spike peptide pools or control peptides (ViraFEST assay). The length of the CDR3 is 15 residues. Germline loops: CDR1 KGHSH, CDR2 LQKENI. The ends were cut back, 1 base at V and 3 bases at J, with 10 bases in the middle. CD4+ T cells that had been cultured provided DNA sequenced with the Oncomine TCR Beta short-read assay. Cultures of CD4+ T cells served as the source for extracting genomic DNA. TCRdb called the PCR reads again in MiXCR, with one record for every CDR3 protein. The data hold 15,000 or so distinct CDR3 sequences, with less than 80% observed a single time.

The receptor's source is a human donor who had recovered from COVID-19. Material: CD4+ T cells from blood, cultured in vitro. This rearrangement joins TRBV18 to TRBJ1-5; D not certain. For the CDR3, the DNA is TGTGCCAGCTCACCACTCGGCAGCAACAATCAGCCCCAGCATTTT. Translating it yields CASSPLGSNNQPQHF.